This T cell receptor beta chain was documented in a study of beta chain features in type 1 diabetes. Expressed TCRB transcripts were sequenced because the isolated RNA had all been reverse transcribed beforehand. Libraries were prepared by immunoSEQ multiplex PCR; TCRdb keeps only in-frame clonotypes and omits some of them. The repertoire holds 40,000 to 60,000 clones, with roughly 63% as singletons. CDR3 length: 14 residues. Germline-derived CDR1 and CDR2 are SQVTM and ANQGSEA. V trimming: 0 bases; J trimming: 5 bases; junction bases outside the gene matches: 3. This clone was seen more than once but under ten times. Its antigen is unknown. Study-level results: VDJ junctions sequenced from type 1 diabetes patients showed fewer insertions and more deletions. For Type 1 diabetes patients, all four CD4+ subsets carried TCRB CDR3s that were moderately but significantly shorter.

The single heparinised draw taken from each donor contained around 110 mL of blood on average. CD4+ naive, central memory, regulatory and stem cell-like memory cells were sorted via CD45RO/CCR7/CD25/CD127/CD95/CD27. The sequence came from a woman aged 25-40 years with type 1 diabetes. Source material: stem cell memory CD4+ T cells from blood. V and J are TRBV29-1 and TRBJ1-3, with 8 bases that match TRBD1. The CDR3: CSVEEDRERNTIYF. In DNA form, the CDR3 reads TGCAGCGTTGAAGAGGACAGGGAACGAAACACCATATATTTT.